The entry below describes one T cell receptor (beta chain). Its antigen is unidentified. At the DNA level, this CDR3 is encoded by other sequences in the same sample as well. The sample originates from a study of cytomegalovirus exposure and HLA in healthy donors. Whole-study results and caveats: Earlier analysis yielded a pattern in which most TCR beta V segments were productive about 90% or about 30% of the time. In a later analysis, most CMV-associated TCR beta chains appeared HLA-restricted. Some public TCRs appeared in many individuals, while most sequences were rare.

PCR primers comprised 60 Vbeta and 13 Jbeta primers. The repertoire was sequenced with immunoSEQ multiplex PCR; TCRdb's copy has only in-frame clones and lacks some. The table shows approximately 150,000 clones, with approximately 80% occurring only once. With 0 bases clipped from V and 8 bases from J, the junction kept 6 bases outside the gene matches. The CDR3 consists of 15 residues. Germline V gene sequence: CDR1 LGHNA, CDR2 YNFKEQ. This cohort consisted of healthy bone marrow donors. The chain combines TRBV4-2 with TRBJ2-1; TRBD1 agrees at 8 bases. The receptor was isolated from a woman under 40 in good health and CMV-seronegative. The sample was PBMCs. CDR3: CASSQDFDRGYEQFF. The CDR3 nucleotides read TGTGCCAGCAGCCAAGATTTTGACAGGGGATATGAGCAGTTCTTC.